This TCR beta chain was captured by sequencing in a study of T cell repertoires in cytomegalovirus infection (dated by TCRdb to the late 2010s). Some background on the complete study: Peptide stimulations targeted recently identified HLA-C-restricted CMV epitopes, whose presentation resists viral immunomodulation, together with well-studied HLA-B-restricted epitopes. Because public TCR beta signatures pointed to carriage of CMV infection together with the matching HLA type, the HLA type of each donor mattered for the analysis. Overall results and qualifications from the work: Carriers of CMV infection plus the relevant HLA type were discriminated by the cumulative frequency of public TCR beta family members in the study cohort and in an independent roughly 340-donor cohort. The ex vivo response was dominated by HLA-C-restricted CMV-specific TCR beta clonotypes, which also provided the single most frequent clonotype in two of eight donors.

The treatment or condition label on this specimen signifies: in vitro stimulation with specific CMV peptide epitopes to enrich CMV-specific T cells. In regard to this clonotype: Its target antigen remains unknown. No clone much larger than this one lies a single base away; base qualities are absent.

The run used an Illumina HiSeq 1500. Starting from the raw public reads, TCRdb applied fastp trimming at Q25, assembled clones with MiXCR and retained in-frame beta chains. Each CDR3 protein gets just one entry, which takes the most common genes and DNA from the rows behind it. The sample table holds about 890,000 distinct CDR3 sequences, of which approximately 31% were seen once. Around an eighth of the sample is in the top ten clones. Germline trimming: 0 bases from V, 2 bases from J; junction bases outside gene matches: 8. Reading from cysteine to phenylalanine, the CDR3 counts 17 amino acids. Only the CDR3 DNA is retained, 51 bases long and in frame from the first base. The germline V gene sets CDR1 to LGHNA and CDR2 to YSLEER.

Here the chain combines TRBV4-3 and TRBJ2-5, with TRBD2 matching 8 junction bases. The source of this sequence is a human donor in good health (CMV status not recorded). Some clones in this sample may be carry-over from other donors' samples. The source was cultured CD8+ T cells from PBMCs, collected from culture after CMV antigen stimulation. The CDR3 protein: CASSQDPNSGEQETQYF. The DNA sequence follows: TGCGCCAGCAGCCAAGATCCCAATAGCGGGGAGCAAGAGACCCAGTACTTC.